The 25 T cell receptor beta chains presented below share a single source sample, sequenced in a study of T-cell reconstitution after alpha-beta-depleted transplantation in children. The TCRbeta library incorporated unique molecular identifiers. A single record per CDR3 protein comes from TCRdb applying MiXCR to the PCR reads. The sample lists nearly 350,000 distinct CDR3 sequences; 15% to 20% were seen once. The sample here was PBMCs, mostly from graft donor cells, taken 360 days after TCRalphabeta/CD19-depleted stem cell transplant. Receptor source: a male patient under 10 years old who had a stem cell transplant for acute lymphoblastic leukemia, so the T cells may come from the graft donor.

This clonotype has more than one count but fewer than ten. DNA for the CDR3: TGCGCCAGCAGCTTAATAGCGGGAAATCCCGGGGAGCTGTTTTTT. This gives the protein CASSLIAGNPGELFF. The rearrangement joins TRBV5-1 to TRBJ2-2, with 8 bases lining up with TRBD2. The germline V gene encodes CDR1 SGHRS and CDR2 YFSETQ. The CDR3 sequence is 15 residues long. V shed 2 bases and J 6 bases; nucleotides not matched to a gene: 6.

This clonotype was found a few times. The chain couples TRBV7-8 to TRBJ2-7, with 7 bases lining up with TRBD2. CDR1 and CDR2 from the germline V gene are SGHVS and FQNEAQ. Unmatched junction bases numbered 7, after V lost 1 base and J lost 4 bases. The CDR3 loop spans 15 amino acids. CDR3 DNA sequence: TGTGCCAGCAGCTTAGGCGGGAGTGTCCCGTACGAGCAGTACTTC. Amino acid sequence: CASSLGGSVPYEQYF. Full variable domain (remainder filled in from reference TRBV7-8 and TRBJ2-7): GAGVSQSPRYKVAKRGQDVALRCDPISGHVSLFWYQQALGQGPEFLTYFQNEAQLDKSGLPSDRFFAERPEGSVSTLKIQRTQQEDSAVYLCASSLGGSVPYEQYFGPGTRLTVT.

This clonotype was counted only a few times. This chain links TRBV7-6 with TRBJ2-7; D gene ambiguous. Looked up from germline, CDR1 is SGHVS and CDR2 is FNYEAQ. This CDR3 has 13 amino acids. V lost 0 bases and J 3 bases, leaving 6 bases between the germline ends. In nucleotides, the CDR3 is TGTGCCAGCAGCTTAGCGGTATACTACGAGCAGTACTTC. Protein product: CASSLAVYYEQYF.

This clonotype ranks as medium-sized (0.01 to 0.1%). The chain has TRBV29-1 and TRBJ2-3; 7 positions agree with TRBD1. The V and J ends lost 8 bases and 4 bases, in that order; junction bases with no gene match: 12. The germline gives CDR1 SQVTM, CDR2 ANQGSEA. The CDR3 consists of 14 residues. The CDR3 DNA reads as TGCAGCCATCCTGGGGCAGGGGGATCAGATACGCAGTATTTT. Amino acid sequence: CSHPGAGGSDTQYF.

This clonotype was found a few times. The chain couples TRBV7-9 to TRBJ2-1, with D possibly TRBD2 on 5 matching bases. CDR1 SEHNR and CDR2 FQNEAQ come from the germline V gene (reference sequence). The V and J ends lost 8 bases and 4 bases respectively, with 18 bases between them. This CDR3 is built from 15 residues. CDR3 in amino acids: CASRIETNSYNEQFF. The CDR3 DNA follows: TGTGCCAGCCGCATCGAGACTAACTCTTACAATGAGCAGTTCTTC.

The chain combines TRBV5-6 with TRBJ2-5, with TRBD2 identical over 7 bases. CDR1 and CDR2 (germline): SGHDT, YYEEEE. This CDR3 comprises 13 residues. Losses at the gene ends were 6 bases for V and 4 bases for J; bases not matched to a gene: 6. The CDR3 is CASNLAGAETQYF. The CDR3 bases are TGTGCCAGCAACCTCGCGGGAGCAGAGACCCAGTACTTC. Together with reference TRBV5-6 and TRBJ2-5, the CDR3 gives the full variable domain: DAGVTQSPTHLIKTRGQQVTLRCSPKSGHDTVSWYQQALGQGPQFIFQYYEEEERQRGNFPDRFSGHQFPNYSSELNVNALLLGDSALYLCASNLAGAETQYFGPGTRLLVL.

This clonotype appeared a few times. The V and J genes are TRBV20-1 and TRBJ2-3; TRBD2 might be the D (5 bases). The germline V gene encodes CDR1 DFQATT and CDR2 SNEGSKA (reference sequence). Trimming pared 2 bases from V and 4 bases from J, leaving 25 bases between. The CDR3 spans 18 residues. CDR3 DNA: TGCAGTGCTAGACCCGTCCGGGGTACCGAGTATTTGTCAGATACGCAGTATTTT. It is translated as CSARPVRGTEYLSDTQYF.

The chain joins TRBV4-1 to TRBJ2-5; D call uncertain. Germline V gives CDR1 MGHRA, CDR2 YSYEKL. Trimming took off 1 base at V and 4 bases at J, with 7 bases between the two ends. The CDR3 length is 13 residues. The CDR3 bases are TGCGCCAGCAGCCAAGGGCCGGCAGAGACCCAGTACTTC. Translating gives CASSQGPAETQYF.

The J gene is TRBJ2-7, the V gene TRBV4-3; the match to TRBD2 covers 10 bases. The CDR3 totals 20 residues. Germline V gene data show CDR1 as LGHNA and CDR2 as YSLEER. Unmatched junction bases numbered 18, after V lost 1 base and J lost 3 bases. Here the CDR3 DNA reads TGCGCCAGCAGCCAAGTAGGCCCCCGTATTGGGGCTAGCGGGAGCTACGAGCAGTACTTC. It is translated as CASSQVGPRIGASGSYEQYF.

V usage is TRBV18 and J usage is TRBJ1-1, with D perhaps TRBD1 (5 bases). CDR1 is KGHSH, CDR2 LQKENI, per germline. V was clipped by 2 bases and J by 3 bases, with 16 bases between them. This CDR3 is 16 amino acids long. The CDR3 loop is CASSPIPRVRDTEAFF. CDR3 in DNA: TGTGCCAGCTCACCAATACCCAGGGTACGGGACACTGAAGCTTTCTTT.

This clonotype was detected a few times. The chain combines TRBV12-3 or TRBV12-4 with TRBJ1-2; no clear D. Trimming cost V 5 bases and J 4 bases, with 5 bases left between them. The CDR3 has 11 residues. The CDR3, as DNA: TGTGCCAGCAGTGAAGCCTATGGCTACACCTTC. Protein product: CASSEAYGYTF.

This clonotype was counted at least ten times. The gene calls are TRBV28 and TRBJ1-6, with TRBD1 matching over 7 bases. The CDR3 length is 14 residues. Looked up from germline, CDR1 is MDHEN and CDR2 is SYDVKM. V lost 6 bases to trimming and J lost 10 bases; unmatched junction nucleotides: 9. DNA of the CDR3: TGTGCCAGCAGGGTACAGGGGCCGGGGTCACCCCTCCACTTT. Translating gives CASRVQGPGSPLHF.

This sequence joins TRBV15 and TRBJ2-2, with 7 positions matching TRBD1. The germline V gene has CDR1 LNHNV and CDR2 YYDKDF (reference sequence). This CDR3 contains 15 residues. Losses at the gene ends were 6 bases for V and 0 bases for J; bases not matched to a gene: 4. The CDR3 DNA follows: TGTGCCACCAGGCCCGGGACAGCGAACACCGGGGAGCTGTTTTTT. It specifies CATRPGTANTGELFF.

There are a few counts of this clonotype. V and J are TRBV29-1 and TRBJ2-1; 8 bases are shared with TRBD2. Germline lookup yields CDR1 SQVTM and CDR2 ANQGSEA. This CDR3 is 13 amino acids long. With 3 bases clipped from V and 9 bases from J, the junction kept 7 bases outside the gene matches. CDR3 in amino acids: CSVDSGTRREQFF. The CDR3 DNA is TGCAGCGTTGACTCCGGGACTAGACGTGAGCAGTTCTTC.

V is TRBV11-2 and J is TRBJ2-3; 12 bases fit TRBD2. The junction had 14 bases not matched to a gene; V was cut back by 7 bases and J by 0 bases. The CDR3 sequence is 19 residues long. CDR1 is SGHAT and CDR2 is FQNNGV in the germline V gene. CDR3 coding DNA: TGTGCCAGCACCTTGACTTTTACTAGCGGGAGGACTAGCACAGATACGCAGTATTTT. This translates into CASTLTFTSGRTSTDTQYF.

V usage is TRBV29-1 and J usage is TRBJ2-1; TRBD1 agrees at 8 bases. Per the germline V gene, CDR1 is SQVTM and CDR2 is ANQGSEA. CDR3 size: 14 residues. V lost 6 bases to trimming and J lost 3 bases; unmatched junction nucleotides: 7. CDR3 in DNA: TGCAGCGTCGAACCCGGGACAGGCTACAATGAGCAGTTCTTC. Translating gives CSVEPGTGYNEQFF.

The chain has TRBV27 and TRBJ2-7; D not resolved. This CDR3 has 11 amino acids. In germline, CDR1 is MNHEY, CDR2 SMNVEV (reference sequence). Trimming shortened V by 7 bases and J by 5 bases, and 9 bases separated the two germline ends. This chain's CDR3 is CASTYSDEQYF. Here the CDR3 DNA reads TGTGCCAGCACATACTCAGACGAGCAGTACTTC.

The V call is TRBV28, the J call TRBJ2-3, with D maybe TRBD1 (6 bases). The V end was cut by 3 bases, the J end by 10 bases, with 35 bases between. The germline CDR1 and CDR2 sequences are MDHEN and SYDVKM. The CDR3 is 20 amino acids. Here the CDR3 reads CASSFPSVRTGIAVRGAQYF. The CDR3 DNA follows: TGTGCCAGCAGTTTTCCATCAGTGAGAACCGGGATCGCGGTCAGGGGTGCGCAGTATTTT.

This clonotype was seen more than once but under ten times. This chain uses TRBV28 with TRBJ2-5, with 7 bases matching TRBD2. Unmatched junction bases numbered 5, after V lost 5 bases and J lost 2 bases. This CDR3 is 14 amino acids long. Germline V gives CDR1 MDHEN, CDR2 SYDVKM. This chain's CDR3 is CASSTLAKQETQYF. The CDR3 DNA follows: TGTGCCAGCAGTACACTAGCGAAACAAGAGACCCAGTACTTC.

The V gene is TRBV6-2 or TRBV6-3, the J gene TRBJ2-7, with 7 bases aligning to TRBD2. The ends lost 0 bases at V and 0 bases at J; junction bases unmatched: 5. Looked up from germline, CDR1 is MNHEY and CDR2 is SVGEGT. The CDR3 length is 16 residues. The CDR3 nucleotides read TGTGCCAGCAGTTACTCGACCGGGACTAACTCCTACGAGCAGTACTTC. Its protein is CASSYSTGTNSYEQYF.

The rearrangement uses TRBV14 and TRBJ1-4; D is unclear. CDR1 is SGHDN and CDR2 is FVKESK in the germline V gene. The CDR3 contains 14 residues. V lost 2 bases and J 5 bases, leaving 9 bases between the germline ends. CDR3 coding DNA: TGTGCCAGCAGCCAAAGACCCCAAAATGAAAAACTGTTTTTT. It specifies CASSQRPQNEKLFF.

This clonotype was seen more than once but under ten times. V and J are TRBV3-1 and TRBJ2-1; 10 bases agree with TRBD1. The CDR3 sequence is 15 residues long. The germline gives CDR1 LGHDT, CDR2 YNNKEL (reference sequence). V shed 4 bases and J 2 bases; nucleotides not matched to a gene: 2. Here the CDR3 reads CASSPTGGAYNEQFF. CDR3 in DNA: TGTGCCAGCAGCCCGACAGGGGGCGCCTACAATGAGCAGTTCTTC.

The chain has TRBV9 and TRBJ2-7; maybe TRBD2 (6 bases). V was clipped by 0 bases and J by 2 bases, with 9 bases between them. The CDR3 loop spans 14 amino acids. CDR1 SGDLS and CDR2 YYNGEE come from the germline V gene. Here the CDR3 reads CASSVGGGPYEQYF. The CDR3 nucleotides read TGTGCCAGCAGCGTAGGCGGAGGGCCCTACGAGCAGTACTTC. Looking up the rest from reference TRBV9 and TRBJ2-7 gives the full variable domain: DSGVTQTPKHLITATGQRVTLRCSPRSGDLSVYWYQQSLDQGLQFLIQYYNGEERAKGNILERFSAQQFPDLHSELNLSSLELGDSALYFCASSVGGGPYEQYFGPGTRLTVT.

This clonotype has ten or more counts. This chain links TRBV20-1 with TRBJ1-5; D is unclear. The CDR3 spans 12 residues. The germline CDR1 and CDR2 sequences are DFQATT and SNEGSKA (reference sequence). Trimming took 4 bases from V and 9 from J, leaving 13 bases between them. CDR3 DNA sequence: TGCAGTGCTACCGACGGCGTTGGGCCCCAGCATTTT. It yields the protein CSATDGVGPQHF.

This clonotype was detected many times. The V call is TRBV4-1, the J call TRBJ2-5; perhaps TRBD2 as D (5 bases). The CDR3 length is 15 residues. Per the germline V gene, CDR1 is MGHRA and CDR2 is YSYEKL. V was clipped by 4 bases and J by 4 bases, with 16 bases between them. CDR3: CASSPHGTSRETQYF. The DNA for the CDR3 is TGCGCCAGCAGCCCTCATGGAACTAGTAGAGAGACCCAGTACTTC.